Below, one T cell receptor (beta chain) is given with its context. Its antigen is undetermined. This PCR relied on a set of 60 Vbeta primers and 13 Jbeta primers. Original methodology: A later analysis counted approximately 80 million unique TCR beta chains, around 11 million shared. Method: immunoSEQ multiplex PCR; TCRdb's copy keeps in-frame clones and lacks some. That table furnishes V, J and clone size, whereas the DNA furnished D and trimming. The sample lists around 65,000 clones; about four fifths were seen once. V gave up 5 bases and J gave up 7 bases, with 12 bases separating them. Per the germline V gene, CDR1 is MNHGY and CDR2 is SVAAGI. The CDR3 has 13 residues. This sample is part of a study of cytomegalovirus exposure and HLA in healthy donors. Findings and limits, study-wide: In presence/absence analyses, roughly uniform sequencing depth across donors was assumed.

Sequencing used PBMCs. The chain has TRBV6-9 and TRBJ2-1; TRBD2 is a possible D gene (6 bases). The source of this sequence is a woman younger than 45 in good health and CMV-seronegative. CDR3 DNA sequence: TGTGCCAGCAGTCCGACTGGGAGGAATGAGCAGTTCTTC. Translated: CASSPTGRNEQFF.